This TCR beta chain appears in the sequencing data of a study of blood T cell repertoires in COVID-19 (dated by TCRdb to 2019 to 2021). For the study in its entirety: Collaborator samples came from the United States, Italy and Spain and covered acute and convalescent phases of COVID-19. The prospective study material was composed of cDNA or gDNA derived from T cells, B-cell-depleted T cells, or PBMCs. Deeply sampled blood TCRbeta repertoires from subjects exposed to, actively infected with, or recovered from COVID-19 were included in the dataset. The repertoires were made available in a free public database intended to serve as a resource for research on the immune response to SARS-CoV-2. The samples were drawn from the first 160 participants of the ongoing ImmuneRACE study and from 1,254 subjects provided by 6 global collaborators. A de-identified subject ID, COVID-19 status, age in years and sex were almost always included in the sample metadata. Where available, HLA class I and class II types were obtained from metadata supplied by the sample provider rather than from assay-based typing.

The CDR3 has 14 amino acids, counting the end cysteine and phenylalanine. Only CDR3 DNA is held: 42 bases, read in frame from base 1. CDR1 and CDR2 (MDHEN, SYDVKM) derive from the germline V gene. Deletion took 2 bases off V and 2 bases off J, with a span of 10 bases between the germline ends. The collaborating institutions used their own protocols to collect whole blood in K2EDTA tubes. For TCRbeta analysis, collaborators shipped samples in one of three forms: frozen whole blood, isolated PBMCs, or DNA extracted from either of those sample types. TCRbeta CDR3 regions were amplified from genomic DNA using the immunoSEQ Assay, a bias-controlled multiplex PCR. The authors' pipeline ran thus. Nucleated cell counts per sample were estimated from amplification of reference gene primers within the assay. To quantify the absolute abundance of each unique TCRbeta CDR3 rearrangement, sequence reads were collapsed and filtered. For each sample, productive Simpson clonality was calculated by taking the square root of Simpson's diversity index across productive rearrangements. As stored in TCRdb, this immuneACCESS dataset retains in-frame rearrangements with V and J assigned. A fraction of the clones does not appear; measured against another copy, unresolved V genes explain less than half of the discrepancy, and the remainder lacks a known reason. V and J calls and clone size are as listed in that table; D and trimming were resolved from the DNA. Across this sample there are some 150,000 clones, with 80% seen only once. The ten largest clones represent 10% to 15% of the sample.

Paper-wide results and their limitations: The amount of clinical and demographic metadata varied by source and participant and was provided uncurated.

Comment on this clone: The antigen it binds to is not known. Base-call qualities are not available, and no considerably larger clone is one nucleotide away.

Sequencing used peripheral blood. Recombination joined TRBV28 with TRBJ2-7; TRBD2 is possibly the D segment (5 matching bases). The clonotype was recovered from a man in his fifties or sixties with active or convalescent COVID-19. The DNA sequence follows: TGTGCCAGCAGTTTACCCTCTAGCACCTACGAGCAGTACTTC. This encodes CASSLPSSTYEQYF.